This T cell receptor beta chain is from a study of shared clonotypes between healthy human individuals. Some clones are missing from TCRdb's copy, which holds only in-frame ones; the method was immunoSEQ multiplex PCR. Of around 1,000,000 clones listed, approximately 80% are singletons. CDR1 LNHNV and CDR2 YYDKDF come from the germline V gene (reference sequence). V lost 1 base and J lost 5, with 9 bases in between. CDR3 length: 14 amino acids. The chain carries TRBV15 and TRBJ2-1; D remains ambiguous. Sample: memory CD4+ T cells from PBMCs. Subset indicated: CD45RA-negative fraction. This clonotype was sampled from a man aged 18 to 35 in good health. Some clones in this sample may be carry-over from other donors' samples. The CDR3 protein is CATSRGMADNEQFF. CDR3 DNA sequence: TGTGCCACCAGCAGAGGCATGGCGGACAATGAGCAGTTCTTC. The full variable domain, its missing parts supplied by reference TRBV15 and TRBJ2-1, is DAMVIQNPRYQVTQFGKPVTLSCSQTLNHNVMYWYQQKSSQAPKLLFHYYDKDFNNEADTPDNFQSRRPNTSFCFLDIRSPGLGDTAMYLCATSRGMADNEQFFGPGTRLTVL.